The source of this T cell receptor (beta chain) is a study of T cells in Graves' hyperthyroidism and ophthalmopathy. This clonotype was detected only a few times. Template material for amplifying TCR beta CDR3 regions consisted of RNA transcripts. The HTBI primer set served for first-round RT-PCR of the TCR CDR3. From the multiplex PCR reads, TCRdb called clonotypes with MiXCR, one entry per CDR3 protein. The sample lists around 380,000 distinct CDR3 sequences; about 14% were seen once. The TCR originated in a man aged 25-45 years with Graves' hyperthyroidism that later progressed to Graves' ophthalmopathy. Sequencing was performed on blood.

CDR3 nucleotides: TGCGCCAGCAGCCTACAGGGTCACGGGACAGATACGCAGTATTTT. Amino acid sequence: CASSLQGHGTDTQYF. This rearrangement joins TRBV4-1 to TRBJ2-3; D is perhaps TRBD1 (6 bases). CDR1 is MGHRA and CDR2 is YSYEKL in the germline V gene. V lost 4 bases and J 3 bases, leaving 14 bases between the germline ends. The CDR3 extends over 15 amino acids.